This is a list of T cell receptor beta chains from one sample in a study of T cells expressing NK-cell markers. TCRdb reworked the 5' RACE reads into one entry per CDR3 protein, no DNA. The listing records about 160,000 distinct CDR3 sequences. The sample taken for sequencing was blood T cells: a sorted CD56 or NKG2C T cell subset, CD4+ or CD8+ T cells, or bulk PBMC T cells (not recorded which). These TCRs come from a woman between 18 and 70 years old in good health. The CDR3 runs from the conserved cysteine through the conserved F or W.

j_call v_call cdr3_aa
TRBJ1-2 TRBV12-3/TRBV12-4 CASSSPGQGQFGYTF
TRBJ1-1 TRBV5-1 CASSLLPGLQEAFF
TRBJ2-7 TRBV29-1 CSVRRGGNEQYF
TRBJ2-1 TRBV5-1 CASSFTLGGPGEQFF
TRBJ2-7 TRBV2 CASSELRAGSSYEQYF
TRBJ1-5 TRBV7-8 CASSKGLSSNQPQHF
TRBJ2-7 TRBV30 CAWTYQGGFGYEQYF
TRBJ1-3 TRBV12-3/TRBV12-4 CASSPRLGSGNTIYF
TRBJ1-5 TRBV7-9 CASSFGTASNQPQHF
TRBJ1-1 TRBV7-3 CASSPSRTGSTEAFF
TRBJ2-2 TRBV11-2 CASSRGPANTGELFF
TRBJ1-1 TRBV4-1 CASSSRRVEGPEAFF
TRBJ2-3 TRBV20-1 CSARGLISGTLGTDTQYF
TRBJ2-5 TRBV12-3/TRBV12-4 CASSPQGTSQETQYF
TRBJ1-2 TRBV29-1 CSVEDLGTGDGYTF
TRBJ1-5 TRBV5-1 CASLYQGAKLKNQPQHF
TRBJ2-6 TRBV5-1 CASSPRQSSGANVLTF